Below, 30 T cell receptor beta chains from the same sample are listed, as sequenced in a study of cytomegalovirus exposure and HLA in healthy donors. Vbeta (60) and Jbeta (13) primers were used in the PCR. Generated by immunoSEQ multiplex PCR, the TCRdb table keeps only in-frame clones and is missing some. The sample holds tens of thousands of clones, 65% to 85% seen once. Input material: PBMCs. These receptors were taken from a man aged 45-60 years in good health and CMV-seronegative.

The gene calls are TRBV13 and TRBJ2-5; 11 bases match TRBD2. The CDR3 extends over 17 amino acids. V dropped 3 bases and J dropped 1; count of bases not matched to a gene: 7. Looked up from germline, CDR1 is PRHDT and CDR2 is FYEKMQ (reference sequence). The CDR3 DNA sequence: TGTGCCAGCAGCTTTCGTAGACTAGCGGGGTCCCAAGAGACCCAGTACTTC. Amino acids: CASSFRRLAGSQETQYF.

This chain joins TRBV7-2 and TRBJ2-5; the match to TRBD2 covers 14 bases. Looked up from germline, CDR1 is SGHTA and CDR2 is FQGNSA. Losses at the gene ends were 6 bases for V and 7 bases for J; bases not matched to a gene: 4. There are 14 residues in the CDR3. The CDR3 nucleotides are TGTGCCAGCAGGGGACTAGCGGGAGACGGGACCCAGTACTTC. This sequence encodes CASRGLAGDGTQYF. Variable domain in full (rest from reference TRBV7-2 and TRBJ2-5): GAGVSQSPSNKVTEKGKDVELRCDPISGHTALYWYRQSLGQGLEFLIYFQGNSAPDKSGLPSDRFSAERTGGSVSTLTIQRTQQEDSAVYLCASRGLAGDGTQYFGPGTRLLVL.

The V and J genes are TRBV9 and TRBJ2-1; D is perhaps TRBD1 (5 bases). Germline assignment: CDR1 SGDLS and CDR2 YYNGEE. The CDR3 contains 15 residues. V lost 0 bases, J lost 4 bases, and 11 bases lay in between. The CDR3 sequence: CASSVADRSYNEQFF. CDR3 DNA sequence: TGTGCCAGCAGCGTAGCCGACAGAAGTTACAATGAGCAGTTCTTC.

The CDR3 spells CASSQELAGGQNNEQFF. The CDR3 DNA follows: TGCGCCAGCAGCCAAGAGTTAGCGGGTGGCCAGAACAATGAGCAGTTCTTC. The J gene is TRBJ2-1, the V gene TRBV4-3; 7 bases align to TRBD2. The CDR3 extends over 17 amino acids. Trimming took 0 bases from V and 5 from J; bases not matched to a gene: 10. Germline values: CDR1 LGHNA, CDR2 YSLEER.

This chain joins TRBV27 and TRBJ2-7, with D possibly matching TRBD1 (5 bases). This CDR3 spans 16 amino acids. V was trimmed by 6 bases and J by 7 bases, leaving 25 bases between them. Germline V gives CDR1 MNHEY, CDR2 SMNVEV (reference sequence). Here the CDR3 DNA reads TGTGCCAGCAGACCAAATCAGGGCATCCTTCCTAGGGAGCAGTACTTC. Its protein is CASRPNQGILPREQYF.

This clone was seen only once. This sequence joins TRBV9 and TRBJ1-5; D is possibly TRBD1 (5 bases). Trimming cost V 2 bases and J 7 bases, with 13 bases left between them. From germline, CDR1 is SGDLS and CDR2 YYNGEE. The CDR3 extends over 14 amino acids. CDR3 loop: CASSVGGVMQPQHF. The CDR3 DNA follows: TGTGCCAGCAGCGTCGGGGGGGTTATGCAGCCCCAGCATTTT.

The rearrangement uses TRBV5-1 and TRBJ2-7; weak D call: TRBD2 (6 bases). V lost 4 bases and J 6 bases, leaving 14 bases between the germline ends. Germline V gene lookup returns CDR1 SGHRS and CDR2 YFSETQ. The CDR3 consists of 13 residues. The CDR3 sequence: CASSPGLPAEQYF. Here the CDR3 DNA reads TGCGCCAGCAGCCCGGGACTCCCGGCCGAGCAGTACTTC.

The chain couples TRBV19 to TRBJ2-1; TRBD2 aligns across 8 bases. The CDR3 loop spans 18 amino acids. Per germline, CDR1 LNHDA and CDR2 SQIVND (reference sequence). Trimming at V came to 5 bases and at J to 10 bases, leaving 22 bases not matched to a gene. The CDR3 loop is CASSALPGTRGGPGEQFF. The CDR3 DNA follows: TGTGCCAGTAGTGCCCTCCCAGGGACTAGAGGGGGTCCGGGGGAGCAGTTCTTC.

The V and J genes are TRBV6-1 and TRBJ2-7; 8 nucleotides line up with TRBD1. The CDR3 has 13 residues. V lost 6 bases and J lost 4; bases outside the gene matches: 5. Germline loops: CDR1 MNHNS, CDR2 SASEGT. CDR3 sequence reads: CASSAGGGYEQYF. The CDR3 DNA reads as TGTGCCAGCAGCGCAGGGGGCGGATACGAGCAGTACTTC.

This chain links TRBV6-6 with TRBJ1-5, with unresolved D. Germline loops: CDR1 MNHNY, CDR2 SVGAGI (reference sequence). The CDR3 spans 15 residues. Trimming cost V 5 bases and J 4 bases, with 15 bases left between them. The CDR3 DNA reads TGTGCCAGCAGTACCCTAATACCGGTGAATCAGCCCCAGCATTTT. It codes for CASSTLIPVNQPQHF.

The chain has TRBV7-3 and TRBJ2-1, with D possibly matching TRBD2 (5 bases). Germline CDR1 SGHTA, CDR2 FQGTGA. Deletions cut 5 bases from V and 1 base from J, with 33 bases between. There are 22 residues in the CDR3. The CDR3 nucleotides read TGTGCCAGCAGCCCAAAAGGAGTGGTGGTCTACCTGGAGGTTGTTTCCTACAATGAGCAGTTCTTC. Its protein product is CASSPKGVVVYLEVVSYNEQFF.

This clone was picked up one time. This sequence joins TRBV15 and TRBJ2-5; maybe TRBD1 (5 bases). Trimming left V 5 bases short and J 5 bases short, with 12 bases between. The length of the CDR3 is 13 residues. Per germline, CDR1 LNHNV and CDR2 YYDKDF (reference sequence). CDR3 DNA sequence: TGTGCCACCAGCCGCCCGAAGGGGGAGACCCAGTACTTC. It yields the protein CATSRPKGETQYF.

There are a few counts of this clone. This chain uses TRBV6-5 with TRBJ2-1; weak D call: TRBD1 (5 bases). V dropped 5 bases and J dropped 6 bases, with 11 bases sitting between them. The germline V gene has CDR1 MNHEY and CDR2 SVGAGI. There are 13 residues in the CDR3. CDR3 region: CASSQRGANEQFF. The CDR3 DNA is TGTGCCAGCAGTCAAAGGGGTGCCAATGAGCAGTTCTTC.

CDR3 DNA: TGTGCCAGCAGCTTAGACCAGGGGCGCGCCGGGGAGCTGTTTTTT. The encoded protein is CASSLDQGRAGELFF. The rearrangement links TRBV7-9 to TRBJ2-2, with D possibly matching TRBD1 (6 bases). The CDR3 is 15 residues long. With 1 base removed from V and 6 bases from J, the gap between germline ends came to 12 bases. The germline V gene has CDR1 SEHNR and CDR2 FQNEAQ (reference sequence). Full variable domain (missing parts from reference TRBV7-9 and TRBJ2-2): DTGVSQNPRHKITKRGQNVTFRCDPISEHNRLYWYRQTLGQGPEFLTYFQNEAQLEKSRLLSDRFSAERPKGSFSTLEIQRTEQGDSAMYLCASSLDQGRAGELFFGEGSRLTVL.

This clone was found a few times. The chain combines TRBV13 with TRBJ1-2; weak D call: TRBD1 (6 bases). CDR3 length: 14 amino acids. The V and J ends lost 3 bases and 4 bases respectively, with 12 bases between them. Germline assignment: CDR1 PRHDT and CDR2 FYEKMQ (reference sequence). CDR3 protein: CASSLLTGVYGYTF. CDR3 DNA: TGTGCCAGCAGCTTGTTGACAGGTGTCTATGGCTACACCTTC.

The chain couples TRBV15 to TRBJ2-1; 10 nucleotides align to TRBD2. The CDR3 totals 15 residues. Looked up from germline, CDR1 is LNHNV and CDR2 is YYDKDF (reference sequence). With 2 bases clipped from V and 7 bases from J, the junction kept 5 bases outside the gene matches. CDR3 nucleotide sequence: TGTGCCACCAGCAGAACTAGCGGGGTACAGAATGAGCAGTTCTTC. As protein: CATSRTSGVQNEQFF.

V gene TRBV5-4 combines with J gene TRBJ2-7, with 7 bases lining up with TRBD2. This CDR3 has 15 amino acids. Losses at the gene ends were 2 bases for V and 2 bases for J; bases not matched to a gene: 7. Germline CDR1 SGHNT, CDR2 YYREEE (reference sequence). CDR3 sequence: CASSFGGLSAYEQYF. CDR3 in DNA: TGTGCCAGCAGCTTCGGGGGGTTGTCCGCCTACGAGCAGTACTTC. Looking up the rest from reference TRBV5-4 and TRBJ2-7 gives the full variable domain: ETGVTQSPTHLIKTRGQQVTLRCSSQSGHNTVSWYQQALGQGPQFIFQYYREEENGRGNFPPRFSGLQFPNYSSELNVNALELDDSALYLCASSFGGLSAYEQYFGPGTRLTVT.

This clone was detected only once. This chain links TRBV28 with TRBJ2-7; TRBD1 aligns across 8 bases. Trimming at V came to 2 bases and at J to 2 bases, leaving 8 bases not matched to a gene. This CDR3 is built from 16 residues. The germline V gene encodes CDR1 MDHEN and CDR2 SYDVKM. The CDR3 protein is CASSLITGQATYEQYF. The CDR3 DNA reads as TGTGCCAGCAGTTTAATAACGGGACAGGCCACCTACGAGCAGTACTTC.

The chain uses TRBV7-6 and TRBJ2-1; TRBD2 matches 11 bases. V was clipped by 3 bases and J by 7 bases; unmatched bases: 8. The CDR3 has 16 amino acids. Looked up from germline, CDR1 is SGHVS and CDR2 is FNYEAQ. The CDR3 region is CASSFNSGRERNEQFF. DNA of the CDR3: TGTGCCAGCAGCTTTAATAGCGGGAGGGAACGGAATGAGCAGTTCTTC.

The genes are TRBV10-3 and TRBJ2-3, with TRBD2 as a possible D gene (6 bases). CDR1 is ENHRY, CDR2 SYGVKD, per germline. The CDR3 runs to 17 residues. V was cut by 2 bases and J by 3 bases, with 18 bases left in between. The CDR3 coding sequence is TGTGCCATCAGTGAGGGGGCTAGCGTAAGTAGGACAGATACGCAGTATTTT. Encoded protein: CAISEGASVSRTDTQYF.

The chain recombines TRBV9 with TRBJ2-3; 7 positions match TRBD2. CDR1 and CDR2 from the germline V gene are SGDLS and YYNGEE. With V trimmed by 3 bases and J by 0 bases, 10 bases remained unmatched. This CDR3 has 17 residues. The DNA for the CDR3 is TGTGCCAGCAGCGCCTTCCCCGGGACTACCAGCACAGATACGCAGTATTTT. Translating it yields CASSAFPGTTSTDTQYF.

V usage is TRBV7-9 and J usage is TRBJ2-3; 9 bases are shared with TRBD1. V lost 4 bases, J lost 2 bases, and 10 bases stayed unmatched. The CDR3 is 17 amino acids. Germline lookup yields CDR1 SEHNR and CDR2 FQNEAQ (reference sequence). CDR3 in DNA: TGTGCCAGCAGCTCCCCAGGACAGGGGTCTTTCACAGATACGCAGTATTTT. Encoded protein: CASSSPGQGSFTDTQYF. The whole variable domain, remainder taken from reference TRBV7-9 and TRBJ2-3, is DTGVSQNPRHKITKRGQNVTFRCDPISEHNRLYWYRQTLGQGPEFLTYFQNEAQLEKSRLLSDRFSAERPKGSFSTLEIQRTEQGDSAMYLCASSSPGQGSFTDTQYFGPGTRLTVL.

The rearrangement uses TRBV6-6 and TRBJ2-7, with TRBD1 matching 7 bases. V lost 4 bases to trimming and J lost 1 base; unmatched junction nucleotides: 7. Germline-derived CDR1 and CDR2 are MNHNY and SVGAGI (reference sequence). The CDR3 loop spans 15 amino acids. This CDR3 reads CASSSTGAPSYEQYF. CDR3 sequence (DNA): TGTGCCAGCAGTTCTACAGGGGCCCCATCCTACGAGCAGTACTTC.

This clone was observed a few times. The chain uses TRBV28 and TRBJ1-5; D is unresolved. V gave up 5 bases and J gave up 4 bases, with 6 bases separating them. CDR3 length: 12 amino acids. Germline-derived CDR1 and CDR2 are MDHEN and SYDVKM. CDR3 residues: CASSVPNQPQHF. The CDR3 DNA reads as TGTGCCAGCAGTGTCCCGAATCAGCCCCAGCATTTT.

The chain uses TRBV15 and TRBJ2-2; no reliable D call. The CDR3 sequence is 15 residues long. The germline V gene has CDR1 LNHNV and CDR2 YYDKDF (reference sequence). Trimming pared 0 bases from V and 3 bases from J, leaving 8 bases between. The CDR3 coding sequence is TGTGCCACCAGCAGAGATCAGTTCCACACCGGGGAGCTGTTTTTT. Protein sequence: CATSRDQFHTGELFF. Full variable domain (remainder filled in from reference TRBV15 and TRBJ2-2): DAMVIQNPRYQVTQFGKPVTLSCSQTLNHNVMYWYQQKSSQAPKLLFHYYDKDFNNEADTPDNFQSRRPNTSFCFLDIRSPGLGDTAMYLCATSRDQFHTGELFFGEGSRLTVL.

Note on this clone: Its ends do not fully match the called genes, so a read error is possible. This sequence joins TRBV7-9 and TRBJ1-4; TRBD1 matches 10 bases. CDR3 length equals 15 residues. Germline V gene sequence: CDR1 SEHNR, CDR2 FQNEAQ (reference sequence). The CDR3 loop reads CSSRPGTGANEKLFF. The CDR3 DNA reads as TGTTCCAGCAGGCCAGGGACAGGGGCTAATGAAAAACTGTTTTTT.

This chain joins TRBV28 and TRBJ1-5; D possibly corresponds to TRBD1 (6 bases). CDR3 length equals 16 residues. The V end was cut by 2 bases, the J end by 7 bases, with 18 bases between. Looked up from germline, CDR1 is MDHEN and CDR2 is SYDVKM. CDR3 amino acids: CASSLIGQTVNQPQHF. CDR3 coding DNA: TGTGCCAGCAGTTTAATAGGACAGACAGTAAACCAGCCCCAGCATTTT.

The chain recombines TRBV20-1 with TRBJ2-7; no firm D call. The CDR3 is 11 amino acids. Per the germline V gene, CDR1 is DFQATT and CDR2 is SNEGSKA (reference sequence). The V end lost 1 base, the J end lost 6 bases, and 7 bases lay between the germline ends. CDR3 protein: CSARASREQYF. The DNA of the CDR3 is TGCAGTGCTAGAGCCTCGCGCGAGCAGTACTTC.

This clone has just one count. The chain couples TRBV18 to TRBJ2-7; TRBD1 is a possible D gene (5 bases). This CDR3 is 13 amino acids long. The V gene lost 3 bases and the J gene lost 2 bases, with 8 bases spanning the gap. Germline CDR1 reads KGHSH; CDR2 reads LQKENI. The CDR3 is CASSPTDTYEQYF. The CDR3 DNA reads as TGTGCCAGCTCACCGACAGATACCTACGAGCAGTACTTC.

The rearrangement links TRBV10-3 to TRBJ2-5, with TRBD2 as a possible D gene (5 bases). The CDR3 runs 15 residues. The ends were cut back, 3 bases at V and 3 bases at J, with 14 bases in the middle. Germline-derived CDR1 and CDR2 are ENHRY and SYGVKD. Here the CDR3 reads CAISDIGGGKETQYF. CDR3 nucleotide sequence: TGTGCCATCAGTGATATTGGAGGCGGAAAAGAGACCCAGTACTTC.